Detailed here is one T cell receptor (beta chain). Its antigen is unidentified. This specimen belongs to a study of T-cell memory formation after mild COVID-19. Regarding the study as a whole: Contracting CD4+ clones lay largely in CM and EM, with CD8+ ones residing in EMRA. The SARS-CoV-2 specificity of second-wave clones reaching peak at day 37 remained unverified. Whereas later expanders leaned CD4+, clones contracting day 15 to 85 showed a balanced CD4/CD8 makeup.

V was trimmed by 0 bases and J by 3 bases, leaving 6 bases between them. CDR1 and CDR2 from the germline V gene are MNHEY and SVGAGI. CDR3 length equals 13 residues. TCRalpha and TCRbeta libraries used 5'RACE with constant-segment primers and UMIs. MiXCR was run by TCRdb on the 5' RACE reads, yielding one entry per CDR3 protein. This table has fewer than 400,000 distinct CDR3 sequences, 10% to 15% appearing once. Sample: PBMCs or a T cell subset sorted from them (not recorded which). The gene calls are TRBV6-5 and TRBJ2-7; D is ambiguous. This clonotype was sampled from a man between 18 and 35 years old who had mild COVID-19 (a few samples of this study predate the infection). Cell type and time point are not known. The chain's CDR3 is CASSYSKGYEQYF. As DNA, the CDR3 is TGTGCCAGCAGTTACTCGAAAGGCTACGAGCAGTACTTC.